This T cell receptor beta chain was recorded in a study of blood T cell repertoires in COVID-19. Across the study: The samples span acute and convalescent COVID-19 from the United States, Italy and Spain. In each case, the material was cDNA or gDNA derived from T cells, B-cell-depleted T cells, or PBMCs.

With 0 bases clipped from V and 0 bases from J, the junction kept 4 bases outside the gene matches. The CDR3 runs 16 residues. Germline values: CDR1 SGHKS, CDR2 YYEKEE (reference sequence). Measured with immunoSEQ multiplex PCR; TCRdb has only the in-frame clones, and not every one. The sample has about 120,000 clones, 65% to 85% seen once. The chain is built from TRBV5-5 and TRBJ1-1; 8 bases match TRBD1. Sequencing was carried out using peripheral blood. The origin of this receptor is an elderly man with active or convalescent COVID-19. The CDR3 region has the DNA TGTGCCAGCAGCTTGGGACAGGGGTTCTTGAACACTGAAGCTTTCTTT. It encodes CASSLGQGFLNTEAFF.